This is a list of T cell receptor beta chains from one sample in a study of T cells in Graves' hyperthyroidism and ophthalmopathy. TCRdb recomputed calls from the multiplex PCR reads with MiXCR, one row per CDR3 protein. The table has about 770,000 distinct CDR3 sequences, around 20% seen once. The sample consisted of blood. The source is a woman between 50 and 59 years old with Graves' hyperthyroidism that later progressed to Graves' ophthalmopathy. Each CDR3 is given with its conserved first and last residue. Each record gives: D gene, V gene, clone size, CDR3 length, J gene, CDR3 protein, CDR3 DNA. D genes are given only for firm matches. Size values are once, few and many counts, or a class for expanded clones, and some rows have none.

-	TRBV6-2/TRBV6-3	-	15	TRBJ2-5	CASSRGSRGIETQYF	TGTGCCAGCAGCCGCGGGAGCAGGGGGATAGAGACCCAGTACTTC
TRBD1	TRBV20-1	many	15	TRBJ1-4	CSARSGGGSNEKLFF	TGCAGTGCTAGATCGGGAGGGGGCTCTAATGAAAAACTGTTTTTT
-	TRBV20-1	-	13	TRBJ1-6	CSARAGLNSPLHF	TGCAGTGCTAGGGCAGGGCTTAATTCACCCCTCCACTTT
-	TRBV11-2	many	12	TRBJ2-1	CASSLAPPGEFF	TGTGCCAGCAGCCTTGCCCCGCCAGGGGAGTTCTTC
-	TRBV7-6	few	14	TRBJ2-7	CASSSDREEDEQYF	TGTGCCAGCAGCTCAGACAGGGAGGAGGACGAGCAGTACTTC
-	TRBV12-3/TRBV12-4	-	14	TRBJ1-4	CASRPRATNEKLFF	TGTGCCAGCAGGCCCAGGGCAACTAATGAAAAACTGTTTTTT
-	TRBV14	few	14	TRBJ2-6	CASGVTSGANVLTF	TGTGCCAGTGGGGTGACATCTGGGGCCAACGTCCTGACTTTC
-	TRBV3-1	many	14	TRBJ2-3	CASSQDWGKDTQYF	TGTGCCAGCAGCCAAGATTGGGGAAAAGATACGCAGTATTTT
-	TRBV18	many	14	TRBJ1-2	CASSKAGSTYGYTF	TGTGCCAGCTCCAAGGCAGGGTCGACTTATGGCTACACCTTC
-	TRBV5-6	many	14	TRBJ2-1	CASSLYRSYNEQFF	TGTGCCAGCAGCTTGTACAGGTCCTACAATGAGCAGTTCTTC
-	TRBV5-1	many	15	TRBJ1-1	CASSLDVIQNTEAFF	TGCGCCAGCAGCTTGGACGTTATCCAGAACACTGAAGCTTTCTTT
-	TRBV20-1	many	15	TRBJ2-5	CSARDGLVAGKTQYF	TGCAGTGCTAGAGACGGGCTAGTGGCGGGGAAGACCCAGTACTTC
TRBD2	TRBV7-2	many	16	TRBJ2-7	CASSSRTSGGMGEQYF	TGTGCCAGCAGCTCGCGGACTAGCGGGGGAATGGGGGAGCAGTACTTC
TRBD2	TRBV6-1	few	16	TRBJ2-3	CASSALGTSGGHTQYF	TGTGCCAGCAGTGCTCTTGGGACTAGCGGGGGGCATACGCAGTATTTT
-	TRBV7-3	many	16	TRBJ1-1	CASSPVPGPGNTEAFF	TGTGCCAGCAGCCCGGTACCGGGTCCCGGGAACACTGAAGCTTTCTTT
TRBD1	TRBV2	-	15	TRBJ1-4	CASSELGTGGEKLFF	TGTGCCAGCAGTGAACTCGGGACAGGGGGTGAAAAACTGTTTTTT
-	TRBV6-1	many	15	TRBJ2-5	CASSELGAGKETQYF	TGTGCCAGCAGTGAATTAGGGGCGGGGAAAGAGACCCAGTACTTC
-	TRBV18	few	12	TRBJ2-7	CASSLQDYEQYF	TGTGCCAGCTCACTCCAGGACTACGAGCAGTACTTC
-	TRBV11-2	-	13	TRBJ2-7	CASSLAASHEQYF	TGTGCCAGCAGTTTGGCGGCATCCCACGAGCAGTACTTC
-	TRBV20-1	few	12	TRBJ1-6	CSASRQLGALHF	TGCAGTGCTTCCAGACAACTGGGGGCCCTCCACTTT
-	TRBV12-3/TRBV12-4	many	15	TRBJ1-4	CASSLIGGGGEKLFF	TGTGCCAGCAGTTTAATTGGGGGCGGAGGAGAAAAACTGTTTTTT
-	TRBV4-1	many	15	TRBJ1-2	CASSPQGLPTGGYTF	TGCGCCAGCAGCCCACAGGGCCTCCCGACAGGCGGCTACACCTTC
-	TRBV5-5	-	11	TRBJ1-1	CASSLGREASF	TGTGCCAGCAGCCTGGGACGGGAAGCTTCCTTT
-	TRBV7-6	-	16	TRBJ2-1	CASSPSAEGTYNEQFF	TGTGCCAGCAGCCCATCGGCGGAGGGCACCTACAATGAGCAGTTCTTC
TRBD1	TRBV6-1	-	15	TRBJ1-1	CASIRGTGANTEAFF	TGTGCCAGCATTAGAGGGACAGGGGCTAACACTGAAGCTTTCTTT